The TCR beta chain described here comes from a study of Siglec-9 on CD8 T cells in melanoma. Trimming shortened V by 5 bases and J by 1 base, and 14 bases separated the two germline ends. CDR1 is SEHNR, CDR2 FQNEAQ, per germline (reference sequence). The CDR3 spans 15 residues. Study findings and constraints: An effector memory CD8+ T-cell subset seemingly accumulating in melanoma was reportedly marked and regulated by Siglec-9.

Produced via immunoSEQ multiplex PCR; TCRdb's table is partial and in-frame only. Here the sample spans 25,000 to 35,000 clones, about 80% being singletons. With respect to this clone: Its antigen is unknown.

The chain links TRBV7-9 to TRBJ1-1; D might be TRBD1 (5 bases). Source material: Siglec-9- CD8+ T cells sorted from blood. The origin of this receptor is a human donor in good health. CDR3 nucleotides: TGTGCCAGCAGCCCCGGGACGGGGACGAACACTGAAGCTTTCTTT. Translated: CASSPGTGTNTEAFF.